A single sample is the source of the 28 T cell receptor beta chains below, sequenced in a study of blood T cell repertoires in COVID-19. The table came from immunoSEQ multiplex PCR; TCRdb's copy has only in-frame clones and leaves some out. The table includes 45,000 or so clones, 80% to 90% detected once. Sequenced material: peripheral blood. The source of these receptors is an older man with active COVID-19.

The V gene is TRBV7-8, the J gene TRBJ2-4; 8 bases map to TRBD2. The junction had 3 bases not matched to a gene; V was cut back by 3 bases and J by 5 bases. Looked up from germline, CDR1 is SGHVS and CDR2 is FQNEAQ. This CDR3 is 14 amino acids long. The CDR3 here is CASSFRRGENIQYF. CDR3 nucleotides: TGTGCCAGCAGCTTTCGGCGGGGGGAAAACATTCAGTACTTC.

This chain connects TRBV25-1 to TRBJ1-2, with 8 positions matching TRBD1. CDR3 length equals 16 residues. Germline CDR1 MGHDK, CDR2 SYGVNS. V dropped 3 bases and J dropped 4; count of bases not matched to a gene: 10. CDR3: CASSDTRTGITYGYTF. The CDR3 bases are TGTGCCAGCAGTGATACCAGGACAGGGATAACCTATGGCTACACCTTC.

The chain has TRBV4-3 and TRBJ2-7, with D tentatively TRBD1 (6 bases). V shed 2 bases and J shed 0 bases, with 14 bases lying between them. In germline, CDR1 is LGHNA, CDR2 YSLEER. The CDR3 consists of 16 residues. CDR3 coding DNA: TGCGCCAGCAGCCAAAACGCAGGGGATTCCTCCTACGAGCAGTACTTC. This translates into CASSQNAGDSSYEQYF.

The chain employs TRBV10-1 and TRBJ2-5; D is uncertain. The germline V gene encodes CDR1 WNHNN and CDR2 SYGVQD (reference sequence). V shed 5 bases and J shed 4 bases, with 5 bases lying between them. The CDR3 is made up of 11 amino acids. The CDR3 reads CASSSGETQYF. The DNA for the CDR3 is TGCGCCAGCAGTTCGGGAGAGACCCAGTACTTC.

In DNA form, the CDR3 reads TGTGCCACCGCACCCCTGACAGATAACTATGGCTACACCTTC. It codes for CATAPLTDNYGYTF. V is TRBV19 and J is TRBJ1-2; a weak D match, TRBD1 (5 bases). This CDR3 is 14 amino acids long. Trimming took off 10 bases at V and 1 base at J, with 16 bases between the two ends. CDR1 LNHDA and CDR2 SQIVND come from the germline V gene (reference sequence).

This clone turned up a few times. This chain joins TRBV19 and TRBJ1-1; a weak D match, TRBD1 (6 bases). CDR1 is LNHDA and CDR2 is SQIVND in the germline V gene (reference sequence). The CDR3 sequence is 15 residues long. The ends were cut back, 7 bases at V and 0 bases at J, with 15 bases in the middle. The CDR3 DNA sequence: TGTGCCAGTACCCCAAGACAGGATTTGAACACTGAAGCTTTCTTT. It codes for CASTPRQDLNTEAFF.

This clone has only a few counts. The gene calls are TRBV29-1 and TRBJ2-2; weak D call: TRBD1 (6 bases). The CDR3 length is 15 residues. Germline V gene lookup returns CDR1 SQVTM and CDR2 ANQGSEA. Trimming removed 7 bases from V and 5 bases from J, with 20 bases in between. DNA of the CDR3: TGCAGCGCTCGACCTGGGGGCGCGAGGACCGGGGAGCTGTTTTTT. It translates to CSARPGGARTGELFF.

V and J are TRBV24-1 and TRBJ2-3; no clear D gene. The CDR3 runs 17 residues. V lost 5 bases to trimming and J lost 0 bases, with 17 bases between them. CDR1 and CDR2 (germline): KGHDR, SFDVKD. The CDR3 reads CATSARIQFASTDTQYF. CDR3 coding DNA: TGTGCCACCAGTGCAAGAATTCAGTTTGCTAGCACAGATACGCAGTATTTT.

This rearrangement joins TRBV5-1 to TRBJ2-7; D gene uncertain. Germline loops: CDR1 SGHRS, CDR2 YFSETQ. The CDR3 sequence is 15 residues long. V was trimmed by 0 bases and J by 0 bases, leaving 10 bases between them. CDR3 sequence reads: CASSLVSESSYEQYF. For the CDR3, the DNA is TGCGCCAGCAGCTTGGTATCGGAGAGCTCCTACGAGCAGTACTTC.

This clone was seen more than once but under ten times. The chain employs TRBV9 and TRBJ2-7, with 9 bases aligning to TRBD1. Germline trimming cut 3 bases from V and 6 bases from J; bases unmatched to any gene: 13. Per germline, CDR1 SGDLS and CDR2 YYNGEE. The CDR3 is made up of 16 amino acids. The CDR3 spells CASSANRDRDFGEQYF. CDR3 nucleotide sequence: TGTGCCAGCAGCGCCAACCGGGACAGGGATTTCGGCGAGCAGTACTTC.

V is TRBV25-1 and J is TRBJ2-7, with D unclear. The CDR3 is 13 amino acids. V lost 6 bases and J lost 1, with 10 bases in between. Germline V lookup: CDR1 MGHDK, CDR2 SYGVNS. In DNA form, the CDR3 reads TGTGCCAGCAGGAGCTCGGAGTCCTACGAGCAGTACTTC. It encodes CASRSSESYEQYF.

This clone was seen once. J is TRBJ2-3 and V is TRBV4-3; 7 bases are a match to TRBD1. V shed 0 bases and J 2 bases; nucleotides not matched to a gene: 5. The CDR3 extends over 16 amino acids. CDR1 is LGHNA and CDR2 is YSLEER in the germline V gene. In nucleotides, the CDR3 is TGCGCCAGCAGCCAAGATTTAGGGGGCCTCACAGATACGCAGTATTTT. This encodes CASSQDLGGLTDTQYF.

This chain connects TRBV4-2 to TRBJ2-5; D might be TRBD1 (6 bases). This CDR3 contains 14 residues. V was cut by 0 bases and J by 5 bases, with 10 bases left in between. Germline assignment: CDR1 LGHNA and CDR2 YNFKEQ. The CDR3 region has the DNA TGTGCCAGCAGCCAAGACCCCCAGGGGGAGACCCAGTACTTC. Translation: CASSQDPQGETQYF.

This rearrangement joins TRBV3-1 (or the pseudogene TRBV3-2) to TRBJ1-1; a possible D gene is TRBD1 (5 bases). The CDR3 extends over 15 amino acids. With 2 bases removed from V and 3 bases from J, the gap between germline ends came to 13 bases. The germline V gene has CDR1 LGHDT and CDR2 YNNKEL (reference sequence). The CDR3 protein is CASSQKPSGYTEAFF. The CDR3 coding sequence is TGTGCCAGCAGCCAAAAACCCTCAGGGTACACTGAAGCTTTCTTT.

The rearrangement links TRBV27 to TRBJ2-3; 11 bases align to TRBD2. CDR1 and CDR2 (germline): MNHEY, SMNVEV (reference sequence). There are 16 residues in the CDR3. The junction had 1 base not matched to a gene; V was cut back by 1 base and J by 1 base. This chain's CDR3 is CASSLWGLAGTDTQYF. The CDR3 nucleotides are TGTGCCAGCAGTTTATGGGGACTAGCGGGCACAGATACGCAGTATTTT.

The chain carries TRBV5-4 and TRBJ2-7, with 7 bases aligning to TRBD1. The CDR3 has 14 residues. The germline V gene encodes CDR1 SGHNT and CDR2 YYREEE (reference sequence). V gave up 4 bases and J gave up 0 bases; unmatched junction bases: 4. CDR3 bases: TGTGCCAGCAGCCGGGGACAGATCTCCTACGAGCAGTACTTC. Translated, it gives CASSRGQISYEQYF.

The chain joins TRBV5-1 to TRBJ2-2; 8 bases are a match to TRBD1. The germline V gene has CDR1 SGHRS and CDR2 YFSETQ. V was pared by 4 bases and J by 4 bases, with 18 bases of the junction left unmatched. This CDR3 has 19 residues. The CDR3 DNA reads TGCGCCAGCAGCGCCCTTGGACAGGGAGTTTCCGGGTCCACCGGGGAGCTGTTTTTT. Encoded protein: CASSALGQGVSGSTGELFF.

The chain has TRBV5-1 and TRBJ2-7; 8 bases map to TRBD1. CDR3 length: 14 amino acids. CDR1 is SGHRS and CDR2 is YFSETQ in the germline V gene. Trimming cost V 4 bases and J 3 bases; bases outside gene matches: 6. The CDR3 nucleotides are TGCGCCAGCAGCGCTAGGACAGGGAGCTACGAGCAGTACTTC. Translated: CASSARTGSYEQYF.

This chain uses TRBV7-9 with TRBJ2-1; TRBD1 matches at 7 bases. The CDR3 consists of 15 residues. CDR1 SEHNR and CDR2 FQNEAQ come from the germline V gene (reference sequence). After removal of 4 bases from V and 1 base from J, the junction contained 4 bases not matched to a gene. CDR3 amino acids: CASSSQGWSYNEQFF. The CDR3 region has the DNA TGTGCCAGCAGCTCACAGGGGTGGTCCTACAATGAGCAGTTCTTC. The full variable domain, in which reference TRBV7-9 and TRBJ2-1 provide the parts outside the CDR3, is DTGVSQNPRHKITKRGQNVTFRCDPISEHNRLYWYRQTLGQGPEFLTYFQNEAQLEKSRLLSDRFSAERPKGSFSTLEIQRTEQGDSAMYLCASSSQGWSYNEQFFGPGTRLTVL.

The V gene is TRBV9, the J gene TRBJ1-1, with TRBD1 as a possible D gene (5 bases). Germline-derived CDR1 and CDR2 are SGDLS and YYNGEE. The V gene lost 4 bases and the J gene lost 1 base, with 11 bases spanning the gap. CDR3 length equals 14 residues. In nucleotides, the CDR3 is TGTGCCAGCAGCCGCGAAAGGGGGAACACTGAAGCTTTCTTT. Translation: CASSRERGNTEAFF.

The chain employs TRBV7-9 and TRBJ2-2; 13 bases fit TRBD2. The CDR3 spans 16 residues. V was pared by 4 bases and J by 6 bases, with 5 bases of the junction left unmatched. Looked up from germline, CDR1 is SEHNR and CDR2 is FQNEAQ (reference sequence). CDR3 protein: CASSYGLAGVAGELFF. DNA of the CDR3: TGTGCCAGCAGCTACGGACTAGCGGGGGTGGCCGGGGAGCTGTTTTTT.

This clone was found once. The CDR3 nucleotides read TGCAGCGTCGCAGGGACAGCCTCCTACGAGCAGTACTTC. Translation gives CSVAGTASYEQYF. This chain links TRBV29-1 with TRBJ2-7; 7 bases line up with TRBD1. V lost 6 bases to trimming and J lost 0 bases; unmatched junction nucleotides: 5. The CDR3 runs to 13 residues. Per germline, CDR1 SQVTM and CDR2 ANQGSEA.

The V call is TRBV7-3, the J call TRBJ2-7; TRBD2 matches 13 bases. The CDR3 is 17 residues long. The V segment lost 6 bases and the J segment 2 bases; nucleotides outside the gene matches: 10. In germline, CDR1 is SGHTA, CDR2 FQGTGA. DNA for the CDR3: TGTGCCAGCAGAGACGTACCGGGACTAGCGGGGACCTACGAGCAGTACTTC. This translates into CASRDVPGLAGTYEQYF.

CDR3: CATMREGADTQYF. CDR3 sequence (DNA): TGTGCCACCATGAGGGAGGGGGCAGATACGCAGTATTTT. V usage is TRBV24-1 and J usage is TRBJ2-3, with D perhaps matching TRBD2 (7 bases). V was trimmed by 8 bases and J by 4 bases, leaving 12 bases between them. Germline CDR1 KGHDR, CDR2 SFDVKD. The CDR3 consists of 13 residues.

The chain is built from TRBV10-3 and TRBJ1-2, with 7 positions matching TRBD1. The CDR3 sequence is 14 residues long. The germline CDR1 and CDR2 sequences are ENHRY and SYGVKD. The V gene end was trimmed by 6 bases and the J gene end by 0 bases; junction bases not matched to a gene: 4. The CDR3 spells CAIRDRTANYGYTF. CDR3 nucleotide sequence: TGTGCCATCAGGGACAGGACGGCTAACTATGGCTACACCTTC.

The genes are TRBV19 and TRBJ2-1; TRBD1 aligns across 8 bases. This CDR3 spans 18 amino acids. V shed 8 bases, J shed 8 bases, and the junction held 23 bases outside the gene matches. Germline CDR1 is LNHDA and CDR2 is SQIVND (reference sequence). Here the CDR3 reads CASGNPNRFRGLSDEQFF. The CDR3 nucleotides are TGTGCCAGTGGAAACCCGAATCGGTTCAGGGGGCTTAGCGATGAGCAGTTCTTC.

The V call is TRBV2, the J call TRBJ2-3; the D gene is possibly TRBD1 (5 bases). This CDR3 region has 13 residues. CDR1 is SNHLY and CDR2 is FYNNEI in the germline V gene. The V and J ends lost 5 bases and 5 bases respectively, with 11 bases between them. CDR3 nucleotide sequence: TGTGCCAGCAGTTGGCAGGGAATAGATACGCAGTATTTT. Translating it yields CASSWQGIDTQYF.

The chain employs TRBV18 and TRBJ1-1; TRBD1 is a possible D gene (5 bases). Trimming cost V 6 bases and J 4 bases, with 15 bases left between them. CDR3 length: 14 residues. Germline loops: CDR1 KGHSH, CDR2 LQKENI. The CDR3 sequence is CASSRQAGGTEAFF. The CDR3 DNA is TGTGCCAGCTCCCGCCAGGCGGGGGGCACTGAAGCTTTCTTT.